The sequence of this TCR beta chain was determined in a study of circulating CD8 cells and anti-PD-1 response in melanoma. Study information: Of roughly 13 patients, seven got anti-PD-1 first and six had prior therapy.

Overall study findings and caveats: Peptide assays on expanded sorted subsets replaced tumor-based reactivity testing. TIGIT repertoires were least diverse, DNEG repertoires most diverse. Published repertoire comparisons used only baseline and M1 samples.

Sorting of live CD3+CD8+TCRalphabeta+ cells by PD-1 and/or TIGIT gave four subsets. From germline, CDR1 is LNHDA and CDR2 SQIVND (reference sequence). The CDR3 length is 13 residues. The germline V and J ends were trimmed by 11 bases and 1 base, with 14 bases remaining between them. TCR libraries were prepared from roughly 15 ng of total RNA with the QIAseq Immune Repertoire TCR panel. TCRdb re-called the reads through MiXCR, storing one row per CDR3 protein. The table includes about 820 distinct CDR3 sequences, about 5.2% detected once. Turning to this clonotype: Its antigen is not known.

Source: CD8+ T cells from PBMCs, taken at baseline or after one month of anti-PD-1 therapy (not recorded which). The chain is built from TRBV19 and TRBJ1-1; no clear D. The TCR comes from a human donor with melanoma. CDR3 region: CARPLGGNTEAFF. The CDR3 DNA follows: TGTGCCCGCCCCCTCGGAGGGAACACTGAAGCTTTCTTT. The variable domain in full, completed from reference TRBV19 and TRBJ1-1, reads DGGITQSPKYLFRKEGQNVTLSCEQNLNHDAMYWYRQDPGQGLRLIYYSQIVNDFQKGDIAEGYSVSREKKESFPLTVTSAQKNPTAFYLCARPLGGNTEAFFGQGTRLTVV.